This record covers a single TCR beta chain. The sample originates from a study of shared clonotypes between healthy human individuals. A CD45RA-negative memory subset and a CD45RA+ naive subset were separated from the CD4+ cells. Germline CDR1 SGHNT, CDR2 YYREEE (reference sequence). CDR3 size: 13 residues. Original processing methods: Junction-only immunoSEQ data arrived without quality scores, meaning filtering differed. Sequenced by immunoSEQ multiplex PCR; TCRdb stores in-frame clones only, minus some. The DNA gave D and trimming, while V, J and clone size come from that table. Of about 1.1 million clones in the sample, about 80% were seen once.

The sequencing input was memory CD4+ T cells from PBMCs. Documented subset: CD45RA-negative fraction. The sequence came from a man aged 18 to 30 in good health. Some clones in this sample may be carry-over from other donors' samples. The genes are TRBV5-4 and TRBJ2-3, with a possible D match to TRBD2 (6 bases). CDR3 amino acids: CAIRRGGDDTQYF. The CDR3 coding sequence is TGTGCAATCAGGCGGGGAGGCGATGATACGCAGTATTTT.